This TCR beta chain was recorded in a study of blood T cell repertoires in COVID-19. About the study: Spain, Italy and the United States supplied samples that represented acute and convalescent COVID-19. PBMCs, B-cell-depleted T cells, or T cells provided the cDNA or gDNA that made up the material.

The CDR3 spans 13 residues. Trimming took 6 bases from V and 0 from J, leaving 9 bases between them. The authors' processing: Amplification from reference gene primers served as the basis for estimated nucleated cell counts. The table came from immunoSEQ multiplex PCR; TCRdb's copy has only in-frame clones and leaves some out. V and J calls plus clone size are reproduced from that table; the DNA served to infer D and trimming. The table has under 300,000 clones, approximately 82% seen once. This receptor was taken from a woman aged 80 or over with active or convalescent COVID-19. The sequencing input was peripheral blood. V is TRBV12-3 or TRBV12-4 and J is TRBJ2-7; D ambiguous. CDR3 sequence: CASRRSNSYEQYF. In nucleotides, the CDR3 is TGTGCCAGCAGACGCAGTAACTCCTACGAGCAGTACTTC.